This TCR beta chain was recovered during a study of blood T cells in healthy people across ages. The CDR3 consists of 14 residues. CDR1 and CDR2 from the germline V gene are MDHEN and SYDVKM. The V end lost 3 bases, the J end lost 6 bases, and 12 bases lay between the germline ends. Using a J-beta primer mix together with a sample-barcoded 5' primer, a second PCR was run for about 6 to 12 cycles. TCRdb passed the 5' RACE reads through MiXCR, listing each CDR3 protein once. The table records fewer than 2 million distinct CDR3 sequences, about 39% of them present only once. This rearrangement joins TRBV28 to TRBJ1-5; D gene uncertain. What was sequenced was blood. This TCR derives from a human donor in good health. The CDR3 loop reads CASSFRPDRQPQHF. For the CDR3, the DNA is TGTGCCAGCAGTTTTCGACCTGATCGTCAGCCCCAGCATTTT. Combining the CDR3 with reference TRBV28 and TRBJ1-5 gives the whole variable domain DVKVTQSSRYLVKRTGEKVFLECVQDMDHENMFWYRQDPGLGLRLIYFSYDVKMKEKGDIPEGYSVSREKKERFSLILESASTNQTSMYLCASSFRPDRQPQHFGDGTRLSIL.